This TCR beta chain was documented in a study of blood T cell repertoires in COVID-19. As for the study in general: PBMCs, B-cell-depleted T cells, or T cells were the source of the cDNA or gDNA that made up the material.

As processed by the authors: Reference gene primers were amplified, and this amplification served to estimate nucleated cell counts. The method was immunoSEQ multiplex PCR; TCRdb's version includes in-frame clones alone and lacks a portion of them. That table gives V, J and clone size, and the DNA gave D and trimming. Of 270,000 or so clones detected, around 92% appear once; the ten largest clones hold roughly 11%. This CDR3 spans 12 amino acids. V dropped 3 bases and J dropped 6 bases, with 6 bases sitting between them. The V gene's germline CDR1 is MDHEN and CDR2 SYDVKM. Patients from Seattle were sampled longitudinally, starting during active infection.

This clonotype originated in a woman under 40 with COVID-19, enrolled during active disease. The V gene is TRBV28, the J gene TRBJ2-1; perhaps TRBD2 as D (5 bases). Specimen: peripheral blood. CDR3 loop: CASSFAGNEQFF. The CDR3 bases are TGTGCCAGCAGTTTCGCGGGCAATGAGCAGTTCTTC.